This T cell receptor beta chain is from a study of blood T cells in healthy people across ages. About the study: About one barcoded TCR beta cDNA was captured per two T cells. Study-wide findings and caveats: Long-lived donors had more naive CD4+ cells and higher diversity than aged donors. The unsorted PBMCs prevented any conclusive comparison of naive versus antigen-experienced cells.

Per sample, a minimum of 7 million PBMCs were isolated. Trimming took 5 bases from V and 5 from J; bases not matched to a gene: 7. There are 15 residues in the CDR3. A second about 6 to 12 cycle PCR used barcoded and J-beta primers. TCRdb used MiXCR to reprocess the 5' RACE reads, holding one entry per CDR3 protein. Found here are hundreds of thousands of distinct CDR3 sequences, about 55% of them singletons; the top ten hold about 42%. This clonotype appeared a few times. Its specificity is not known. This TCR came from a man older than 75 in good health. Sequenced sample: blood. V gene TRBV12-3 or TRBV12-4 combines with J gene TRBJ2-1; 9 nucleotides line up with TRBD2. CDR3 sequence: CASSPVAGVDNEQFF. CDR3 coding DNA: TGTGCCAGCAGTCCGGTAGCGGGAGTCGACAATGAGCAGTTCTTC.